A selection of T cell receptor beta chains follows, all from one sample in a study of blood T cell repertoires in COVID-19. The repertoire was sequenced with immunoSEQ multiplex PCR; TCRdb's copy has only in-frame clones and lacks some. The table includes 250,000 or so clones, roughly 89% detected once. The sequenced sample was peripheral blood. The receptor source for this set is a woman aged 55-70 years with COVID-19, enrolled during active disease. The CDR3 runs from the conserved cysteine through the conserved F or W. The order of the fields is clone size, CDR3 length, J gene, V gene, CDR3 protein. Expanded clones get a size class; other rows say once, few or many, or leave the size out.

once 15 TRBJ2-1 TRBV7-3 CASSSGTGAYNEQFF
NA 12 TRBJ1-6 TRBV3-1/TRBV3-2 CASSQGSSPLHF
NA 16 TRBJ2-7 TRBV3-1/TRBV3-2 CASSQEARVPSYEQYF
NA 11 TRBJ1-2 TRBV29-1 CSVAGINGYTF
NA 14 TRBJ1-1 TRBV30 CAWSVPPGATEAFF
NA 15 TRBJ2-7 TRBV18 CASSPRGGSSYEQYF
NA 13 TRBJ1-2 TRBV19 CASRGAWEGGYTF
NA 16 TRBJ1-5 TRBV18 CASSPRSEGRNQPQHF
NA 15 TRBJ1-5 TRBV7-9 CASSRDGQGNQPQHF
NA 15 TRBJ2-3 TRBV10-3 CAISEGTSAADTQYF
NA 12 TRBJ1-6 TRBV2 CASNGQNSPLHF
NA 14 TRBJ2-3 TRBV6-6 CASSQTSVTDTQYF
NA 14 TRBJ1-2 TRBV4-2 CASSQAQGARGYTF
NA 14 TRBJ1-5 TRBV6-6 CASSTRTGNQPQHF
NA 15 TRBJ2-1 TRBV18 CASSPLRTDHNEQFF
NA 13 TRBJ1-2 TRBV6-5 CASSPTGNYGYTF
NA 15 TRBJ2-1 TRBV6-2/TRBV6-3 CASSYPRDIISEQFF
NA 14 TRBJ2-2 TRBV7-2 CASTRPRGTGELFF
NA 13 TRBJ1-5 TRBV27 CASSPYSNQPQHF
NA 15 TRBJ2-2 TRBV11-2 CASSLAGSRLGELFF
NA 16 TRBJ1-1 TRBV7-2 CASSLYPAAGTGKRFF
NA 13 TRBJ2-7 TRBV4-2 CASSQDRSYEQYF
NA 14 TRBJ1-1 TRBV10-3 CAITKTGEVSEAFF
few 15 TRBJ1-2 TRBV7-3 CASSLRPDNDYGYTF
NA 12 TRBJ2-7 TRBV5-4 CASSLDNYEQYF
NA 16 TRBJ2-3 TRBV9 CASSVDQGLRTDTQYF
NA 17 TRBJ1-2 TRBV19 CASSETGTPNRPYGYTF
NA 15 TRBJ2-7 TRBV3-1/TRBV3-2 CASSQDLTGGNEQYF
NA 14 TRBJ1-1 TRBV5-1 CASSADSSETEAFF
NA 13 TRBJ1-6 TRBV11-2 CASSLVEGSPLHF
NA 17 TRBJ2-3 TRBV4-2 CASSQAIRQGRRDTQYF
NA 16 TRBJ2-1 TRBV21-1 CASSKEERGLYNEQFF
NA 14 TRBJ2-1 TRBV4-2 CASSQGSVALEQFF
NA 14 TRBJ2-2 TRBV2 CASSMDRNTGELFF
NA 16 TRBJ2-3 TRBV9 CASTLTSGGLTDTQYF
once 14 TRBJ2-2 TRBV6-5 CASSKGARTGELFF
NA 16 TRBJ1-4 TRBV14 CASSQGEVRAVGELFF
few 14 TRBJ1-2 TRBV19 CASIEKGGGYGYTF
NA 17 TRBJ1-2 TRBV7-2 CASSLAAPLSRGYGYTF
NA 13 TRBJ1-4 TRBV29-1 CSVELQGSEKLFF
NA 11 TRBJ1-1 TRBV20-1 CSARDLTEAFF
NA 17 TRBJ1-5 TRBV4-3 CASSQEASQNSNQPQHF
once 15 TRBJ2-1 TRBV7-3 CASSSAGTGSYEQFF
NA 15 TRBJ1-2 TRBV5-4 CASSLEVTGIGGYTF
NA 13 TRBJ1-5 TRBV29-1 CSAREGRDRPQHF
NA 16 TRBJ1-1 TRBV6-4 CASSAQATGGDTEAFF
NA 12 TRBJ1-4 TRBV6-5 CASRQGMGKLFF
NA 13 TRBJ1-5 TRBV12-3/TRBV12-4 CASSIRGSQPQHF
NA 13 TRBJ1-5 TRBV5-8 CASSRRVEAPQHF
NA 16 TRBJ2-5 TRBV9 CASSVGTGSIQETQYF
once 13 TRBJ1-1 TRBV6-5 CASSRTLNTEAFF
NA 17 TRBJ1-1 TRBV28 CASKGADGTGSLLEAFF